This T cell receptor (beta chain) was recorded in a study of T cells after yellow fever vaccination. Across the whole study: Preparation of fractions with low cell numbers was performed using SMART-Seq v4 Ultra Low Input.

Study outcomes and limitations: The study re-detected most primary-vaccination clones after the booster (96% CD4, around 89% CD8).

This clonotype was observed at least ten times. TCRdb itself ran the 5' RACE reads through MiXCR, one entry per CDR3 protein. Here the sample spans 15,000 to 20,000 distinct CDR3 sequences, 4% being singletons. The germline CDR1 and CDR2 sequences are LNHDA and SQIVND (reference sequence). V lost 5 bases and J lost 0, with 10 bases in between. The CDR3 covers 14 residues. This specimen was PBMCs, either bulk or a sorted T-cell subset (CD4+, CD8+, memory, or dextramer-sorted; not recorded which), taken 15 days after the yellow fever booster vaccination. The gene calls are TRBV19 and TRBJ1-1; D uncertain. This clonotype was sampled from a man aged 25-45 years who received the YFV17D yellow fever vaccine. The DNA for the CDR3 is TGTGCCAGTAGTTTGGTGGGGATGAACACTGAAGCTTTCTTT. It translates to CASSLVGMNTEAFF.